The TCR beta chain under discussion was sequenced for a study of cytomegalovirus exposure and HLA in healthy donors (dated by TCRdb to about 2017). For context, the study as a whole: An earlier analysis of about 560 of the donors reported approximately 260 Gb of sequence data and approximately 120 million unique TCR beta sequences obtained from about 180 million T cells. Roughly 290 gigabases of sequencing data and roughly 81 million unique TCR sequences made up an early release that covered 500 to 700 HLA-typed donors. The genetic ancestry cluster associated with self-reported Caucasian donors included about 84% of the roughly 390 genotyped donors. The study aimed to test whether cataloging public T cell receptors could reveal signatures of past pathogen exposure. The T cell repertoires of some 700 subjects were profiled by immunosequencing and related to cytomegalovirus serostatus. Besides the first cohort of approximately 710 subjects, a separate validation cohort made up of 120 or so different subjects was used. The study combined high-throughput TCR immunosequencing, statistical association of individual TCRs with disease status, and machine learning to predict cytomegalovirus infection status. To study patterns of TCR occurrence, a later analysis re-analyzed previously published TCR beta repertoires from under 750 donors and added high-resolution HLA genotyping. The later analysis used no new phenotypic data to find candidate immune exposures, relying instead on TCR beta sequences and their occurrence across donors. To decide whether each TCR beta V gene segment behaved as functional or pseudogenic, an earlier analysis of 587 of the donors relied on high-throughput TCR beta sequencing. Donor age, sex, ethnicity and CMV serostatus were compiled together with the repertoire data. A later genetic analysis took genome-wide SNP genotypes for about 55% of the roughly 670 donors and used that subset as a discovery cohort. All discovery cohort repertoires had been generated on a single sequencing platform. Class I and class II HLA loci were covered by the typing at four-digit resolution. The number of typed donors differed by locus: roughly 629-640 for A, B, C, DRB1 and DQB1; 522 for DQA1; 606 for DPA1; and roughly 450 for DPB1. Because of strong linkage in the cohort, 5 or 6 DR-DQ haplotypes were treated as single units for association and clustering. Among some 410 genotyped donors of the cohort, an average of around 250,000 unique TCR beta nucleotide sequences was sequenced per donor, of which approximately 19% were non-productive.

Receptor libraries were prepared by the immunoSEQ multiplex PCR assay. For the multiplex PCR, a mixture combining 60 forward primers for TCR Vbeta segments and 13 reverse primers for TCR Jbeta segments was used. The CDR3 region of rearranged TCR beta genes was amplified from genomic DNA with a multiplex PCR assay. On the Illumina HiSeq System, the amplified TCR beta libraries were sequenced as 87-base-pair reads. In the original analysis: In a later analysis, some 80 million unique TCR beta chains were counted across the approximately 670 repertoires, and approximately 9.9 million of these chains were shared by at least two donors. Raw reads were error-corrected and collapsed into unique sequences by a nearest-neighbor algorithm in which closely related sequences were merged to remove PCR and sequencing errors. CDR3 sequences were aligned to IMGT reference sequences to assign V, D and J gene segments. For a sequence to be retained, at least a six-nucleotide match to both a V gene segment and a J gene segment was required. Rearrangements were classified as productive when the CDR3 lacked stop codons and remained in frame with V and J, and all other rearrangements were classified as non-productive. CDR3 was defined according to IMGT convention as the region running from the second conserved V-encoded cysteine to the conserved J-encoded phenylalanine. Sequences without an unambiguous match to a single V gene segment were excluded from the earlier analysis of several hundred of the donors. In an earlier analysis of approximately 560 of the donors, a V segment was called functional when productive rearrangements were above 56.7%, and segregating when the standard deviation between donors exceeded 5%. A statistical classification framework was built for diagnosing cytomegalovirus status from the catalog of TCR beta chain sequences. In a later analysis, V and J genes were assigned by comparing TCR nucleotide sequences against IMGT/GENE-DB human TR gene sequences. In a later analysis, CDR3 sequences and most-parsimonious VDJ recombination scenarios were assigned using the TCRdist pipeline. In a later analysis, each TCR beta chain was defined by its CDR3 amino acid sequence together with its V-gene family, and reads without a unique V-gene family were excluded. A later analysis removed 600 or so highly shared, low-generation-probability nucleotide sequences to deal with suspected cross-contamination and a sequencing artifact. In a later analysis, a clonal expansion index was calculated for each public chain from normalized within-repertoire ranks of inferred template counts. In a later analysis, generation probabilities were computed with a VDJ recombination model fitted to out-of-frame rearrangements, and the resulting probabilities were checked against IGoR. In a later analysis, hypergeometric tests were used to score TCR-TCR, TCR-HLA and TCR-CMV co-occurrence, with a repertoire-size bias correction applied to TCR pairs. False discovery rates were estimated in a later analysis by permuting HLA or CMV assignments 20 times. In a later analysis, co-occurring TCRs were grouped using DBSCAN, with TCRdist sequence similarity added in when clustering inside HLA-allele-positive subsets. For co-occurrence clustering, repertoires with fewer than 30,000 or more than 120,000 public chains were excluded, along with five repertoires with anomalous nucleotide sharing. The source is immuneACCESS, and TCRdb retained only in-frame sequences with V and J called. Part of the clones is not carried over; for the studies checked, unresolved V genes explain less than half of this, and the remainder is unexplained. That table supplies the V and J calls and clone size; D and trimming were determined from the DNA. Counted in this sample were over 100,000 clones; roughly 71% of them appeared once. About 5.5% of the sample belongs to the ten largest clones.

General conclusions and limits of the study: According to a later analysis, parvovirus B19, influenza, CMV and Epstein-Barr virus appeared linked to several top co-occurrence clusters. Linkage disequilibrium might explain the correlated functional status among segregating V segments, but an unknown experimental factor could not be excluded. A later genetic analysis reported fewer N-insertions in productive TCRs among donors in an Asian-associated ancestry cluster than the approximately 670-donor mean. In this cohort, only TCR beta chains were sequenced, and detectable features were limited by the absence of alpha or paired-chain data. A further reported finding was that TCR beta sequences accurately predicted the HLA-A and HLA-B alleles for most subjects in the first cohort. Sequencing depth was assumed to be roughly uniform across donors in the presence/absence analyses, though that assumption may not hold. An earlier analysis of approximately 540 of the donors showed that most TCR beta V segments appeared in productive rearrangements either about 90% or about 30% of the time, which broadly matched IMGT annotations. A few of the identified cytomegalovirus-associated TCR beta chains were confirmed in vitro to be specific for cytomegalovirus antigens. Because HLA typing was unavailable for some donors at each locus, only the typed subset was used in association tests. The authors suggested that the approach could potentially be extended to other disease states and immunological phenotypes. Because counts were too low, about 17 rarely observed V segments, including chromosome 9 orphons, were excluded from the earlier analysis of around 590 of the donors. The study listed approximately 150 TCR beta chains as associated with cytomegalovirus. Immune exposure information for the cohort was limited to CMV serostatus. In a later analysis, most CMV-associated TCR beta chains were found to appear HLA-restricted, with HLA associations seemingly driven largely by CMV exposure. A later analysis found that TCR association rates varied across HLA loci, with DRB1 alleles showing the most associated TCRs and HLA-C alleles the fewest. The sequencing pipeline was judged likely to have produced a cluster of highly shared sequence variants as a technical artifact. In a later analysis, 16,951 TCR beta sequences were associated with specific HLA alleles at a false discovery rate of 0.05. The 87-base-pair reads could not distinguish some IMGT-functional V segments, including TRBV6-2 and TRBV6-3, so those segments were excluded. A later genetic analysis associated a missense DCLRE1C variant with V-gene and J-gene trimming of TCR beta chains, and an independent cohort replicated the association. Assigning TCR associations to individual alleles was difficult when HLA alleles, especially DR and DQ, strongly co-occurred. Across donors, most TCR sequences were observed very rarely, whereas some public TCRs were present in many individuals. The classifier was reported to diagnose cytomegalovirus status with high specificity and sensitivity in both the original and validation cohorts. In a later analysis, HLA-associated TCR beta chains showed more clonal expansion and lower generation probabilities than non-associated chains that were equally common.

The cohort was made up of several hundred healthy bone marrow donors. All cohort members were sampled while nominally healthy, although unrecorded immune exposures were likely present. The donor was CMV seropositive and was included in the group of 290 or so seropositive cohort members. Each donor provided a peripheral blood sample, and peripheral blood mononuclear cells were used for TCR beta sequencing. The Qiagen DNeasy Blood Extraction Kit was used to extract genomic DNA from the blood cell samples. The CDR3 has 14 amino acids, counting the end cysteine and phenylalanine. Only the CDR3 portion is preserved as DNA: 42 bases, with reading frame beginning at the first base. CDR1 and CDR2, looked up from the germline V gene (reference sequence), are GTSNPN and SVGIG. For this chain, trimming is 2 bases at the V end and 7 bases at the J end, and the number of junction bases without a gene match is 9.

Concerning this clone: Its antigen is not yet known. Nothing much larger sits one base from this clone, and base qualities are not available.

The source of this sequence is a woman aged 70-85 years in good health and CMV-seropositive. The V and J segments used are TRBV30 and TRBJ2-3; 7 bases in the junction line up with TRBD1. The sample was PBMCs. Here the CDR3 is given as CAWSLQGEGYTQYF. The DNA is as follows: TGTGCCTGGAGTTTGCAGGGGGAAGGTTATACGCAGTATTTT.